This note documents a single T cell receptor beta chain sequence. This entry belongs to a study of blood T cell repertoires in COVID-19. Study information: Sites in the United States, Italy and Spain provided acute and convalescent COVID-19 samples.

The protocol was immunoSEQ multiplex PCR, while the TCRdb copy is restricted to in-frame clones and leaves out a portion. This sample has roughly 200,000 clones, with 75% to 90% found just once. Germline V gives CDR1 MDHEN, CDR2 SYDVKM. V lost 6 bases to trimming and J lost 12 bases, with 15 bases between them. The CDR3 has 12 residues. This receptor was obtained from a man in his forties or fifties with acute or convalescent COVID-19. The material sequenced was peripheral blood. The chain carries TRBV28 and TRBJ1-5; D is unclear. CDR3: CASSSITGVQHF. The CDR3 DNA is TGTGCCAGCAGCTCTATAACCGGGGTCCAGCATTTT. Looking up the rest from reference TRBV28 and TRBJ1-5 gives the full variable domain: DVKVTQSSRYLVKRTGEKVFLECVQDMDHENMFWYRQDPGLGLRLIYFSYDVKMKEKGDIPEGYSVSREKKERFSLILESASTNQTSMYLCASSSITGVQHFGDGTRLSIL.